One TCR beta chain is described in this entry. All patients were untreated before thyroid surgery. TCRdb reassembled clones from the PCR reads with MiXCR. The repertoire has roughly 20,000 clones, less than 20% of them found once; the top ten carry around 2.5%. This specimen belongs to a study of metastatic and nonmetastatic thyroid tumors. Sequenced: adjacent normal tissue. The clonotype was recovered from a male donor with papillary thyroid cancer or a benign thyroid nodule (not recorded which). Some clones in this sample may be carry-over from other donors' samples.

The CDR3, as DNA: TGTGCCAGCAGCTCTCGACCCGGCCTAAGGTCCTACGAGCAGTACTTC. It codes for CASSSRPGLRSYEQYF. This chain joins TRBV11-1 and TRBJ2-7; D is unclear. CDR3 length equals 16 residues. Germline V gene lookup returns CDR1 SGHAT and CDR2 FQDESV (reference sequence). Trimming pared 4 bases from V and 1 base from J, leaving 17 bases between.